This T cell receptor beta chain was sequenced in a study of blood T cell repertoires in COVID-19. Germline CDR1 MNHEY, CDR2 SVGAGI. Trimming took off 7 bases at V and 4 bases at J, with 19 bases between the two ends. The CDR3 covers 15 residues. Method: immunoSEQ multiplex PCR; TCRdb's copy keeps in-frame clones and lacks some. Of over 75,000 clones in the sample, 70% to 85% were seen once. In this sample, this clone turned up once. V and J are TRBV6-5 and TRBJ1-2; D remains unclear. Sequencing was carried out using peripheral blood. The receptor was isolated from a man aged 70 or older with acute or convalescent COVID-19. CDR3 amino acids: CASKLALSDGYGYTF. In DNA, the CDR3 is TGTGCCAGCAAGTTAGCGCTATCTGACGGCTATGGCTACACCTTC.